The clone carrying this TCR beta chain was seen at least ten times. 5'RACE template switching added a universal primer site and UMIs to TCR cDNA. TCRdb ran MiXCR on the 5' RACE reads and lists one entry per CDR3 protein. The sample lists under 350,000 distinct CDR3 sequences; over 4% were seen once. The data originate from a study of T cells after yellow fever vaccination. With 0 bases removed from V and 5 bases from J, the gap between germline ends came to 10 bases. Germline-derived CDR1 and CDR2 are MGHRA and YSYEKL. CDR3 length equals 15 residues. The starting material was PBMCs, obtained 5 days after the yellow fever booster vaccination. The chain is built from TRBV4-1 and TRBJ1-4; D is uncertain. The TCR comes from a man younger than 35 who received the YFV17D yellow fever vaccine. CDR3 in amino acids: CASSQDDRRNEKLFF. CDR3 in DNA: TGCGCCAGCAGCCAAGATGATCGACGGAATGAAAAACTGTTTTTT.